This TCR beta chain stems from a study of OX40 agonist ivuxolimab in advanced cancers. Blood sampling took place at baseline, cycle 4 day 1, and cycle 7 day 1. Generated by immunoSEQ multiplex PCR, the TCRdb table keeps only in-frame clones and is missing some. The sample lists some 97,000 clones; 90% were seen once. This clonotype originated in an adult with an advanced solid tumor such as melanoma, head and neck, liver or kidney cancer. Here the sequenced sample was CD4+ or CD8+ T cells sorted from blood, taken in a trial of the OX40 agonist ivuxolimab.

DNA of the CDR3: TGTGCCAGTAGTATCACACGGGTTGGTTACGAGCAGTACTTC. This sequence encodes CASSITRVGYEQYF. The rearrangement links TRBV19 to TRBJ2-7; D gene unclear. Germline CDR1 and CDR2: LNHDA and SQIVND (reference sequence). Between the trimmed V and J ends, which lost 3 bases and 4 bases, there was a span of 13 bases. This CDR3 region has 14 residues. Filled out from reference TRBV19 and TRBJ2-7, the complete variable domain reads DGGITQSPKYLFRKEGQNVTLSCEQNLNHDAMYWYRQDPGQGLRLIYYSQIVNDFQKGDIAEGYSVSREKKESFPLTVTSAQKNPTAFYLCASSITRVGYEQYFGPGTRLTVT.